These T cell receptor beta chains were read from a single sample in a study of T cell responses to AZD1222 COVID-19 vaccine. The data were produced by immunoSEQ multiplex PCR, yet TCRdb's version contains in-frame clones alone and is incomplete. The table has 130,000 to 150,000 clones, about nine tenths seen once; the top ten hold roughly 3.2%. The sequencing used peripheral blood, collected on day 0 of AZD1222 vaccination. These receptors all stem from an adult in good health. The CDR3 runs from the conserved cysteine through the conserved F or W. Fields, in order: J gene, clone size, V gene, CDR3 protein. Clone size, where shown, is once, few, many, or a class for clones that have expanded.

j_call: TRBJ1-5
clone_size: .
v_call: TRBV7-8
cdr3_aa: CASSLVESSNQPQHF

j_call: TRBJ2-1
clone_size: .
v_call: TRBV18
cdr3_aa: CASSSVSHSGSNEQFF

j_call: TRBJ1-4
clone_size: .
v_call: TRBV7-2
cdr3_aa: CASNRDRGEKLFF

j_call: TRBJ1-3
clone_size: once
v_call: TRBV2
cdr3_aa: CASSGESGNTIYF

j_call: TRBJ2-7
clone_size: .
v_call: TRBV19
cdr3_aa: CASSSPGQASYEQYF

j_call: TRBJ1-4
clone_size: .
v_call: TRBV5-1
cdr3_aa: CASSSWPGTNEKLFF

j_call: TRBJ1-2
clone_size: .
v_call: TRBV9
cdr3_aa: CASSLRTGLEDGYTF

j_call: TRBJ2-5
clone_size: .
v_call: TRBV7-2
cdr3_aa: CASSLGGAGETQYF

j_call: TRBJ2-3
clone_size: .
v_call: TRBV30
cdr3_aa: CAWSRTSGSTDTQYF

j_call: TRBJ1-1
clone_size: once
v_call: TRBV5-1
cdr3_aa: CASSLAGEAEAFF

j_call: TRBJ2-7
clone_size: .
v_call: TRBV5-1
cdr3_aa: CASSRNEGRPYEQYF

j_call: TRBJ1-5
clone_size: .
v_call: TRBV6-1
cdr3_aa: CASSEGRDQPQHF

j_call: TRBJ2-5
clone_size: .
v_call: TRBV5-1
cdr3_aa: CASSSRAMGETQYF

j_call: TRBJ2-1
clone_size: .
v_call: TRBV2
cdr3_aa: CASIGSSGRAGNEQFF

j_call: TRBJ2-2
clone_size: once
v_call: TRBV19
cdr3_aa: CASSIVGGSSNTGELFF

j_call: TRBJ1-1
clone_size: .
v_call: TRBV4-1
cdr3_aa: CASSRKAKNTEAFF

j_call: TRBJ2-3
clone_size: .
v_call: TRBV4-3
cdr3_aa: CASSAAGGSSTDTQYF

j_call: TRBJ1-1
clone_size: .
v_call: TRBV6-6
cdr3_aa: CASRKGVGGSTEAFF

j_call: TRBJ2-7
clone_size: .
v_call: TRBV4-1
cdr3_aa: CASSLASGGLYEQYF

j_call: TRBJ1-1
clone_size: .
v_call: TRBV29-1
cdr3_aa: CSVVGRMEAFF

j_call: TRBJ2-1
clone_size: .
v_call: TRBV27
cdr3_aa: CASSLSTAGGINEQFF

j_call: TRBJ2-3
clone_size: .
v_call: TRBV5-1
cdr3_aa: CASRASGVADTQYF

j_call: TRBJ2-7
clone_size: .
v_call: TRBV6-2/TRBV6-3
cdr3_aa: CASSVPGTTDSYEQYF

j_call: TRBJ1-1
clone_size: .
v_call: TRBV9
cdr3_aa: CASSTRTGAVTEAFF

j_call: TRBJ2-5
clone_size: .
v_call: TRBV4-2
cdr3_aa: CASSLTASISGYQETQYF

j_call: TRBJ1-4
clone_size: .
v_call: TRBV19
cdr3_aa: CASSPTGALTTNEKLFF

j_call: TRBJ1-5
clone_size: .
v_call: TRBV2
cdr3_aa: CASSEAGYNQPQHF

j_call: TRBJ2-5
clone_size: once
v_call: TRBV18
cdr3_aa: CASSLVGGETQYF

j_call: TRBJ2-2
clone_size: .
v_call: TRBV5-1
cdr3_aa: CASSPGTGVSGELFF

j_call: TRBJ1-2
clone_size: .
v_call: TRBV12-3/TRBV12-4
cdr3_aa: CASSLTHWYGYTF

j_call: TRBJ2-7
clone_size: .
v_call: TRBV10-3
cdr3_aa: CAISEGPPTYEQYF

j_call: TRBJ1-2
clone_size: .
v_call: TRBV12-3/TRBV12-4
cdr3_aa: CASSLVLKYGYTF